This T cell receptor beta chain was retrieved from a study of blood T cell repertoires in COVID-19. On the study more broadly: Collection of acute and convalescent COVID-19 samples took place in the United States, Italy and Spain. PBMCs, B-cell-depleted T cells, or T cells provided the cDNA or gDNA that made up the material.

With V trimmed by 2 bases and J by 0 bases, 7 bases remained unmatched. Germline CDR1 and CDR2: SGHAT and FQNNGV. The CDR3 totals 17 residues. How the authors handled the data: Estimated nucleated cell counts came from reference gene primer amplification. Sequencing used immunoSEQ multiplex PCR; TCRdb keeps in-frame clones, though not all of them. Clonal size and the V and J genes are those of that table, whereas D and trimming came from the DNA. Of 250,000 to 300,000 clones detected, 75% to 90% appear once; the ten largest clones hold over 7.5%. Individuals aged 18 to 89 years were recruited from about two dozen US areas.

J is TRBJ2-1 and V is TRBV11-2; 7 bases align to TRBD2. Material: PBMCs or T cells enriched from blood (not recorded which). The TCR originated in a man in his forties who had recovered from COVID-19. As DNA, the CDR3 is TGTGCCAGCAGCTTATTTGGCGGGAGTTCCTCCTACAATGAGCAGTTCTTC. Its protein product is CASSLFGGSSSYNEQFF.